This entry lists 12 T cell receptor beta chains sequenced from one sample in a study of blood T cell repertoires in COVID-19. Only in-frame clones appear in the TCRdb table, and some are missing; sequencing was by immunoSEQ multiplex PCR. The sample lists 50,000 to 75,000 clones; 78% were seen once. Sequenced material: peripheral blood. The receptors derive from a man aged 60-69 years with COVID-19, enrolled during active disease.

This chain links TRBV6-1 with TRBJ1-1; possible D gene TRBD1, 6 bases. The CDR3 is 15 amino acids. V gave up 3 bases and J gave up 4 bases, with 15 bases separating them. Germline V gene data show CDR1 as MNHNS and CDR2 as SASEGT. For the CDR3, the DNA is TGTGCCAGCAGTGATGGGGGCAGGGGTGGCACTGAAGCTTTCTTT. Translating it yields CASSDGGRGGTEAFF.

This chain links TRBV3-1 (or the pseudogene TRBV3-2) with TRBJ1-6; D may be TRBD1 (6 bases). V lost 5 bases to trimming and J lost 10 bases, with 15 bases between them. The CDR3 covers 14 residues. Germline CDR1 LGHDT, CDR2 YNNKEL (reference sequence). As DNA, the CDR3 is TGTGCCAGCAGCGCTGGCAGGGGCCAATCACCCCTCCACTTT. Protein sequence: CASSAGRGQSPLHF.

The V gene is TRBV19, the J gene TRBJ1-3; D call uncertain. Per germline, CDR1 LNHDA and CDR2 SQIVND (reference sequence). This CDR3 contains 13 residues. The V gene lost 6 bases and the J gene lost 4 bases, with 10 bases spanning the gap. CDR3 nucleotides: TGTGCCAGTAGACCCAGGCGCGGAAACACCATATATTTT. Translation: CASRPRRGNTIYF.

The chain is built from TRBV19 and TRBJ2-5; TRBD1 matches at 10 bases. There are 15 residues in the CDR3. Germline V gives CDR1 LNHDA, CDR2 SQIVND (reference sequence). The trim removed 10 bases at V and 0 bases at J, leaving 8 bases unmatched. The CDR3 protein is CATTPTGGDQETQYF. CDR3 nucleotide sequence: TGTGCCACCACACCGACAGGGGGCGACCAAGAGACCCAGTACTTC.

The table lists this clone with a few counts. The V call is TRBV5-1, the J call TRBJ2-4, with TRBD2 matching over 12 bases. Germline CDR1 is SGHRS and CDR2 is YFSETQ. Trimming at V came to 5 bases and at J to 5 bases, leaving 5 bases not matched to a gene. This CDR3 spans 15 amino acids. The CDR3 reads CASRPSGRAQNIQYF. In DNA form, the CDR3 reads TGCGCCAGCAGGCCTAGCGGGAGGGCCCAAAACATTCAGTACTTC.

V usage is TRBV5-1 and J usage is TRBJ1-2; TRBD1 matches at 10 bases. Germline values: CDR1 SGHRS, CDR2 YFSETQ. The V segment lost 1 base and the J segment 6 bases; nucleotides outside the gene matches: 3. The CDR3 runs 14 residues. CDR3 sequence reads: CASSLLGQGDGYTF. The CDR3, as DNA: TGCGCCAGCAGCTTGTTAGGACAGGGGGATGGCTACACCTTC.

This clone has a handful of counts. The chain is built from TRBV7-6 and TRBJ2-5; TRBD1 agrees at 8 bases. The V segment lost 1 base and the J segment 4 bases; nucleotides outside the gene matches: 5. This CDR3 comprises 15 residues. CDR1 and CDR2 from the germline V gene are SGHVS and FNYEAQ. The CDR3, as DNA: TGTGCCAGCAGCTTAGGGGGAGACAGGGGAGAGACCCAGTACTTC. It is translated as CASSLGGDRGETQYF.

On this clone itself: The same CDR3 is also encoded by other DNA sequences in this sample. The genes are TRBV27 and TRBJ2-2, with D possibly matching TRBD2 (5 bases). V was clipped by 6 bases and J by 6 bases, with 11 bases between them. Germline V gene data show CDR1 as MNHEY and CDR2 as SMNVEV (reference sequence). The CDR3 has 13 amino acids. The CDR3 region is CASRQAGAGELFF. The CDR3 nucleotides are TGTGCCAGCAGACAAGCCGGGGCCGGGGAGCTGTTTTTT.

The V gene is TRBV11-2, the J gene TRBJ1-3; 7 bases align to TRBD1. This CDR3 spans 15 amino acids. Trimming removed 5 bases from V and 0 bases from J; junction bases left unmatched: 4. Germline assignment: CDR1 SGHAT and CDR2 FQNNGV. Here the CDR3 reads CASSHGTDSGNTIYF. Here the CDR3 DNA reads TGTGCCAGCAGCCACGGGACAGACTCTGGAAACACCATATATTTT.

This clone was found once. The chain employs TRBV18 and TRBJ2-3, with 8 nucleotides matching TRBD2. This CDR3 region has 18 residues. V was pared by 3 bases and J by 4 bases, with 15 bases of the junction left unmatched. Germline CDR1 is KGHSH and CDR2 is LQKENI. The CDR3 sequence: CASSPRGSGNPNADTQYF. CDR3 nucleotide sequence: TGTGCCAGCTCACCCCGGGGTAGCGGGAATCCCAACGCAGATACGCAGTATTTT.

This clone was detected only a few times. V is TRBV3-1 (or the pseudogene TRBV3-2) and J is TRBJ1-2; the D gene is possibly TRBD1 (5 bases). Germline values: CDR1 LGHDT, CDR2 YNNKEL (reference sequence). Trimming took 0 bases from V and 8 from J, leaving 13 bases between them. The CDR3 runs to 14 residues. CDR3: CASSQDPGVYGYTF. CDR3 coding DNA: TGTGCCAGCAGCCAAGATCCGGGGGTGTACGGCTACACCTTC.

This clone was counted once. The J gene is TRBJ1-2, the V gene TRBV10-3, with D possibly TRBD1 on 5 matching bases. Germline CDR1 is ENHRY and CDR2 is SYGVKD. V shed 2 bases and J shed 3 bases, with 10 bases lying between them. The CDR3 sequence is 14 residues long. The CDR3 DNA reads as TGTGCCATCAGTGAGCTGGGGCAGGACTATGGCTACACCTTC. It is translated as CAISELGQDYGYTF.